What follows are 21 T cell receptor beta chains derived from one specimen sequenced in a study of shared clonotypes between healthy human individuals. Clones were read by immunoSEQ multiplex PCR, and TCRdb kept only the in-frame ones, dropping some. The sample lists approximately 2.1 million clones, 80% to 95% seen once, with under 0.45% in the top ten. Source material: naive CD4+ T cells from PBMCs. Subset reported: CD45RA+ positively selected. All receptors come from a man aged 18-30 years in good health. Some clones in this sample may be carry-over from other donors' samples.

In DNA, the CDR3 is TGTGCCAGCAGCTCCTCTCTCCAGGGAAACTATGGCTACACCTTC. Translating it yields CASSSSLQGNYGYTF. The chain links TRBV5-4 to TRBJ1-2; D may be TRBD1 (5 bases). The CDR3 has 15 residues. CDR1 is SGHNT, CDR2 YYREEE, per germline (reference sequence). V lost 3 bases, J lost 2 bases, and 14 bases lay in between. Full variable domain (rest looked up from reference TRBV5-4 and TRBJ1-2): ETGVTQSPTHLIKTRGQQVTLRCSSQSGHNTVSWYQQALGQGPQFIFQYYREEENGRGNFPPRFSGLQFPNYSSELNVNALELDDSALYLCASSSSLQGNYGYTFGSGTRLTVV.

The chain carries TRBV12-5 and TRBJ1-1, with 10 bases that match TRBD1. The CDR3 covers 13 residues. The junction had 0 bases not matched to a gene; V was cut back by 6 bases and J by 2 bases. Germline values: CDR1 LGHNT, CDR2 FRNRAP. The DNA for the CDR3 is TGTGCTAGTGGGACAGGGGGCAACACTGAAGCTTTCTTT. This sequence encodes CASGTGGNTEAFF.

In this sample, this clone turned up once. V is TRBV16 and J is TRBJ1-2, with 7 positions matching TRBD1. This CDR3 spans 14 amino acids. CDR1 and CDR2 from the germline V gene are KGHSY and FQNENV. J lost 8 bases, V lost 0 bases, and 6 bases had no gene match. DNA for the CDR3: TGTGCCAGCAGCCAATCGGCCACAGGGGCGGGCTACACCTTC. Translation gives CASSQSATGAGYTF.

With respect to this clone: Other DNA sequences in the sample encode the same CDR3. The V call is TRBV5-4, the J call TRBJ1-2, with 8 bases lining up with TRBD1. V dropped 4 bases and J dropped 8; count of bases not matched to a gene: 4. Germline assignment: CDR1 SGHNT and CDR2 YYREEE (reference sequence). The CDR3 length is 12 residues. The CDR3 sequence is CASSVDRGGYTF. CDR3 nucleotides: TGTGCCAGCAGCGTTGACAGGGGAGGCTACACCTTC.

The gene calls are TRBV2 and TRBJ2-5; D uncertain. Looked up from germline, CDR1 is SNHLY and CDR2 is FYNNEI. The CDR3 totals 15 residues. V was trimmed by 3 bases and J by 1 base, leaving 12 bases between them. The CDR3 loop is CASSDSSQFQETQYF. The CDR3 nucleotides are TGTGCCAGCAGTGATTCAAGTCAGTTCCAAGAGACCCAGTACTTC.

V is TRBV5-1 and J is TRBJ1-2; 8 bases match TRBD1. V was pared by 1 base and J by 3 bases, with 5 bases of the junction left unmatched. Germline CDR1 is SGHRS and CDR2 is YFSETQ. CDR3 length equals 15 residues. The CDR3 DNA reads TGCGCCAGCAGCTTGAGTCAGGGGGCATACTATGGCTACACCTTC. Encoded protein: CASSLSQGAYYGYTF.

This clone was seen once. The rearrangement links TRBV6-5 to TRBJ1-2, with 7 nucleotides matching TRBD1. This CDR3 comprises 11 residues. Trimming took 6 bases from V and 8 from J; bases not matched to a gene: 3. The germline V gene has CDR1 MNHEY and CDR2 SVGAGI. This CDR3 reads CASRTGNGYTF. CDR3 DNA sequence: TGTGCCAGCAGGACAGGGAACGGCTACACCTTC.

This clone was seen a few times. CDR3: CASSIGPGGTQPQHF. DNA for the CDR3: TGTGCCAGTAGTATCGGTCCAGGGGGCACTCAGCCCCAGCATTTT. This chain connects TRBV19 to TRBJ1-5, with 8 bases identical to TRBD1. This CDR3 spans 15 amino acids. Germline V gene sequence: CDR1 LNHDA, CDR2 SQIVND (reference sequence). The ends lost 3 bases at V and 6 bases at J; junction bases unmatched: 7. The variable domain in full, completed from reference TRBV19 and TRBJ1-5, reads DGGITQSPKYLFRKEGQNVTLSCEQNLNHDAMYWYRQDPGQGLRLIYYSQIVNDFQKGDIAEGYSVSREKKESFPLTVTSAQKNPTAFYLCASSIGPGGTQPQHFGDGTRLSIL.

The chain joins TRBV11-3 to TRBJ2-1; 8 bases line up with TRBD1. The CDR3 extends over 16 amino acids. Germline loops: CDR1 SGHNT, CDR2 YENEEA. Losses at the gene ends were 5 bases for V and 5 bases for J; bases not matched to a gene: 11. CDR3 coding DNA: TGTGCCAGCAGCCGGGGTGCGGACAGGGCGCACAATGAGCAGTTCTTC. It is translated as CASSRGADRAHNEQFF.

This rearrangement joins TRBV11-1 to TRBJ2-1; unclear D gene. The germline V and J ends were trimmed by 6 bases and 5 bases, with 17 bases remaining between them. This CDR3 is 15 amino acids long. Germline CDR1 SGHAT, CDR2 FQDESV (reference sequence). The CDR3 reads CASSPQIGRNNEQFF. The CDR3 DNA sequence: TGTGCCAGCAGTCCCCAAATAGGCCGCAACAATGAGCAGTTCTTC.

In regard to this clone: Within the sample, other DNA sequences also encode this same CDR3. This sequence joins TRBV5-1 and TRBJ2-7; D ambiguous. This CDR3 spans 14 amino acids. V lost 0 bases to trimming and J lost 3 bases, with 10 bases between them. Germline values: CDR1 SGHRS, CDR2 YFSETQ. DNA for the CDR3: TGCGCCAGCAGCTTGGGGCGAGTAAGCTACGAGCAGTACTTC. Translating it yields CASSLGRVSYEQYF.

This chain connects TRBV2 to TRBJ1-3, with D hard to call. The CDR3 is made up of 14 amino acids. Deletions cut 6 bases from V and 0 bases from J, with 9 bases between. Germline-derived CDR1 and CDR2 are SNHLY and FYNNEI. CDR3 amino acids: CASRRVTSGNTIYF. CDR3 bases: TGTGCCAGCAGGAGAGTGACCTCTGGAAACACCATATATTTT.

The V call is TRBV2, the J call TRBJ2-5, with 8 bases that match TRBD1. The CDR3 is made up of 12 amino acids. Looked up from germline, CDR1 is SNHLY and CDR2 is FYNNEI. V shed 8 bases and J 5 bases; nucleotides not matched to a gene: 4. Here the CDR3 reads CASRTGSETQYF. The CDR3 nucleotides read TGTGCCAGCCGGACAGGGTCTGAGACCCAGTACTTC.

This chain links TRBV7-2 with TRBJ2-3; no clear D. V lost 3 bases to trimming and J lost 2 bases, with 9 bases between them. CDR1 and CDR2 from the germline V gene are SGHTA and FQGNSA. This CDR3 is 14 amino acids long. The CDR3, as DNA: TGTGCCAGCAGCTTGGGTGATAACACAGATACGCAGTATTTT. Residues: CASSLGDNTDTQYF.

This clone showed up just once. The V and J genes are TRBV7-2 and TRBJ2-5; D not resolved. In germline, CDR1 is SGHTA, CDR2 FQGNSA. Trimming took 5 bases from V and 5 from J, leaving 21 bases between them. CDR3 length: 16 residues. CDR3 loop: CASSMSGSSIVETQYF. The CDR3 region has the DNA TGTGCCAGCAGCATGTCAGGAAGCTCGATCGTGGAGACCCAGTACTTC.

The chain joins TRBV27 to TRBJ2-7; 9 bases match TRBD2. Per germline, CDR1 MNHEY and CDR2 SMNVEV (reference sequence). Unmatched junction bases numbered 6, after V lost 3 bases and J lost 3 bases. The CDR3 runs to 15 residues. DNA of the CDR3: TGTGCCAGCAGTTTTAGCGGGGGAACAAACTACGAGCAGTACTTC. Translating gives CASSFSGGTNYEQYF.

The V gene is TRBV28, the J gene TRBJ2-5, with D perhaps TRBD1 (5 bases). The CDR3 loop spans 15 amino acids. Germline V gene lookup returns CDR1 MDHEN and CDR2 SYDVKM. V was cut by 4 bases and J by 2 bases, with 14 bases left in between. This chain's CDR3 is CASSSLPDRQETQYF. As DNA, the CDR3 is TGTGCCAGCAGTTCCCTCCCCGACAGACAAGAGACCCAGTACTTC. Supplemented by reference TRBV28 and TRBJ2-5, the full variable domain reads DVKVTQSSRYLVKRTGEKVFLECVQDMDHENMFWYRQDPGLGLRLIYFSYDVKMKEKGDIPEGYSVSREKKERFSLILESASTNQTSMYLCASSSLPDRQETQYFGPGTRLLVL.

The chain links TRBV13 to TRBJ2-7; 8 nucleotides align to TRBD1. The CDR3 is made up of 16 amino acids. The V segment lost 3 bases and the J segment 5 bases; nucleotides outside the gene matches: 12. CDR1 PRHDT and CDR2 FYEKMQ come from the germline V gene (reference sequence). CDR3 bases: TGTGCCAGCAGCTTTATGATCCCCACAGGGGGACACGAGCAGTACTTC. Translation gives CASSFMIPTGGHEQYF.

This chain uses TRBV4-1 with TRBJ1-3; D gene unclear. Germline-derived CDR1 and CDR2 are MGHRA and YSYEKL. This CDR3 is 17 amino acids long. The V gene lost 4 bases and the J gene lost 0 bases, with 16 bases spanning the gap. CDR3: CASSLRTYNSSGNTIYF. Written as DNA, the CDR3 is TGCGCCAGCAGCCTTCGGACGTATAACAGCTCTGGAAACACCATATATTTT.

The rearrangement joins TRBV2 to TRBJ1-1; a possible D gene is TRBD1 (6 bases). This CDR3 has 12 residues. Trimming left V 3 bases short and J 8 bases short, with 10 bases between. Germline assignment: CDR1 SNHLY and CDR2 FYNNEI. The DNA of the CDR3 is TGTGCCAGCAGTGAGTCGGGACACGAAGCTTTCTTT. Translated, it gives CASSESGHEAFF.

The V and J genes are TRBV5-6 and TRBJ1-3; D is undetermined. The CDR3 has 15 amino acids. Trimming removed 4 bases from V and 0 bases from J, with 11 bases in between. Germline V gene data show CDR1 as SGHDT and CDR2 as YYEEEE. CDR3 residues: CASSPRGVSGNTIYF. Written as DNA, the CDR3 is TGTGCCAGCAGCCCCCGTGGAGTCTCTGGAAACACCATATATTTT.